This T cell receptor (beta chain) was observed in a study of T cells after somatic rescue of genetic block. Trimming removed 7 bases at V and 5 bases at J, with 11 bases between. CDR3 length equals 12 residues. The V gene's germline CDR1 is LNHDA and CDR2 SQIVND (reference sequence). Only in-frame clones appear in the TCRdb table, and some are missing; sequencing was by immunoSEQ multiplex PCR. The sample records some 67,000 clones, about 90% being singletons. This sequence was found in a man in his forties or fifties. This chain links TRBV19 with TRBJ1-2; TRBD1 is a possible D gene (6 bases). Sequences were obtained from peripheral blood mononuclear cells (PBMCs). The CDR3 here is CASTRGNYGYTF. The DNA for the CDR3 is TGTGCCAGTACGAGGGGGAATTATGGCTACACCTTC.